This T cell receptor beta chain was identified during a study of CD8 T cells in ankylosing spondylitis. As regards this clonotype: Its antigen is as yet unknown.

The length of the CDR3 is 14 residues. Germline V gene data show CDR1 as SNHLY and CDR2 as FYNNEI. Trimming stripped 5 bases from V and 2 bases from J, with 13 bases between. TCR beta libraries were made by quantitative 5'-RACE with molecular barcodes. TCRdb passed the 5' RACE reads through MiXCR, listing each CDR3 protein once. This table holds some 140,000 distinct CDR3 sequences, more than 7% found once. Study-wide results and caveats: Ankylosing spondylitis blood seemed to carry a telltale TCR beta motif made of roughly eight highly homologous variants.

J is TRBJ2-7 and V is TRBV2; a weak D match, TRBD2 (5 bases). This TCR was recovered from a male donor with ankylosing spondylitis. Sequenced input: synovial fluid, either unsorted or a sorted T cell fraction (not recorded which). CDR3 residues: CASSPKDLTYEQYF. CDR3 sequence (DNA): TGTGCCAGCAGTCCAAAGGACTTAACCTACGAGCAGTACTTC. Full variable domain (outside the CDR3, taken from reference TRBV2 and TRBJ2-7): EPEVTQTPSHQVTQMGQEVILRCVPISNHLYFYWYRQILGQKVEFLVSFYNNEISEKSEIFDDQFSVERPDGSNFTLKIRSTKLEDSAMYFCASSPKDLTYEQYFGPGTRLTVT.